The 10 T cell receptor beta chains below all came from one sample that was sequenced in a study of Ad26.COV2.S vaccination and SARS-CoV-2 variants. Described treatment: roughly 19 received Ad26.COV2.S at low or high dose, single or two shots; 5 received placebo; per-sample allocation not given. Day 63 after the first injection of vaccine or placebo was the sampling time. Here immunoSEQ multiplex PCR was the method, and the copy in TCRdb shows in-frame clones only, minus some. The sample shows 250,000 or so clones, around nine tenths of them seen only once. The input for sequencing was peripheral blood, taken in a trial of Ad26.COV2.S vaccine versus placebo. The receptors come from a person aged 18-60 years who received the Ad26.COV2.S COVID-19 vaccine or a placebo.

This chain connects TRBV27 to TRBJ1-6; D is unclear. The CDR3 contains 14 residues. V was cut by 2 bases and J by 5 bases, with 7 bases left in between. The germline gives CDR1 MNHEY, CDR2 SMNVEV (reference sequence). The CDR3 DNA reads TGTGCCAGCAGTTTAGTACGGGATAATTCACCCCTCCACTTT. As protein: CASSLVRDNSPLHF.

The chain couples TRBV7-8 to TRBJ2-3, with D perhaps matching TRBD1 or TRBD2 (5 bases each). Germline-derived CDR1 and CDR2 are SGHVS and FQNEAQ. The CDR3 runs 12 residues. Deletions cut 5 bases from V and 10 bases from J, with 13 bases between. CDR3 bases: TGTGCCAGCAGCCCCGGGGCCAGATCGCAGTATTTT. Translation: CASSPGARSQYF.

This chain uses TRBV6-5 with TRBJ2-1, with D tentatively TRBD1 (6 bases). This CDR3 spans 15 amino acids. CDR1 is MNHEY and CDR2 is SVGAGI in the germline V gene. The V gene lost 4 bases and the J gene lost 0 bases, with 10 bases spanning the gap. DNA for the CDR3: TGTGCCAGCAGTTCGGACAGAAGCTCCTACAATGAGCAGTTCTTC. Protein sequence: CASSSDRSSYNEQFF.

The chain couples TRBV30 to TRBJ1-5; 9 bases are a match to TRBD1. Germline loops: CDR1 GTSNPN, CDR2 SVGIG (reference sequence). V was clipped by 3 bases and J by 1 base; unmatched bases: 25. This CDR3 contains 22 residues. CDR3 sequence reads: CAWRGGDRVDEVPIGSNQPQHF. The CDR3 DNA follows: TGTGCCTGGAGAGGGGGGGACAGGGTAGACGAGGTTCCAATAGGGAGCAATCAGCCCCAGCATTTT. Using reference TRBV30 and TRBJ1-5 for the parts outside the CDR3, the full variable domain is SQTIHQWPATLVQPVGSPLSLECTVEGTSNPNLYWYRQAAGRGLQLLFYSVGIGQISSEVPQNLSASRPQDRQFILSSKKLLLSDSGFYLCAWRGGDRVDEVPIGSNQPQHFGDGTRLSIL.

The chain joins TRBV10-3 to TRBJ1-2; 8 bases line up with TRBD1. Germline lookup yields CDR1 ENHRY and CDR2 SYGVKD. The CDR3 extends over 15 amino acids. V was pared by 7 bases and J by 2 bases, with 9 bases of the junction left unmatched. DNA for the CDR3: TGTGCCATCAACAAGGGGACAGGACAGAACTATGGCTACACCTTC. Its protein is CAINKGTGQNYGYTF.

This clone has just a few counts. V gene TRBV15 combines with J gene TRBJ1-6, with D maybe TRBD1 (6 bases). Germline values: CDR1 LNHNV, CDR2 YYDKDF (reference sequence). The CDR3 is 14 residues long. Trimming pared 3 bases from V and 8 bases from J, leaving 11 bases between. CDR3 coding DNA: TGTGCCACCAGCAGGGGGGCAGGGGATTCACCCCTCCACTTT. Protein sequence: CATSRGAGDSPLHF.

This clone was found once. The rearrangement uses TRBV4-3 and TRBJ1-3; the D is unclear. Germline values: CDR1 LGHNA, CDR2 YSLEER. This CDR3 contains 17 residues. V lost 0 bases and J lost 0, with 12 bases in between. In DNA, the CDR3 is TGCGCCAGCAGCCAAGATGTTCCCGGGAGCTCTGGAAACACCATATATTTT. Residues: CASSQDVPGSSGNTIYF.

The rearrangement joins TRBV2 to TRBJ1-5; 7 positions agree with TRBD1. V shed 7 bases and J 1 base; nucleotides not matched to a gene: 7. The CDR3 is 15 residues long. CDR1 SNHLY and CDR2 FYNNEI come from the germline V gene. CDR3: CASIRGDSSNQPQHF. CDR3 bases: TGTGCCAGCATACGGGGGGACAGCAGCAATCAGCCCCAGCATTTT. Full variable domain (outside the CDR3, taken from reference TRBV2 and TRBJ1-5): EPEVTQTPSHQVTQMGQEVILRCVPISNHLYFYWYRQILGQKVEFLVSFYNNEISEKSEIFDDQFSVERPDGSNFTLKIRSTKLEDSAMYFCASIRGDSSNQPQHFGDGTRLSIL.

This chain links TRBV3-1 (or the pseudogene TRBV3-2) with TRBJ2-7, with 11 bases lining up with TRBD2. The trim removed 6 bases at V and 2 bases at J, leaving 6 bases unmatched. Germline CDR1 and CDR2: LGHDT and YNNKEL (reference sequence). The CDR3 consists of 15 residues. The CDR3 is CASSDGTSGTYEQYF. DNA of the CDR3: TGTGCCAGCAGTGACGGGACTAGCGGAACCTACGAGCAGTACTTC.

The chain has TRBV19 and TRBJ2-1; maybe TRBD2 (6 bases). The CDR3 spans 18 residues. Germline V gene sequence: CDR1 LNHDA, CDR2 SQIVND (reference sequence). The ends were cut back, 1 base at V and 0 bases at J, with 16 bases in the middle. The CDR3: CASSIGSGTPSSYNEQFF. CDR3 coding DNA: TGTGCCAGTAGTATAGGGTCCGGGACTCCAAGCTCCTACAATGAGCAGTTCTTC. Variable domain in full (rest from reference TRBV19 and TRBJ2-1): DGGITQSPKYLFRKEGQNVTLSCEQNLNHDAMYWYRQDPGQGLRLIYYSQIVNDFQKGDIAEGYSVSREKKESFPLTVTSAQKNPTAFYLCASSIGSGTPSSYNEQFFGPGTRLTVL.